The clone carrying this TCR beta chain was detected many times. These data originate in a study of T cells in Graves' hyperthyroidism and ophthalmopathy. Germline V gene sequence: CDR1 LGHDT, CDR2 YNNKEL (reference sequence). J lost 3 bases, V lost 3 bases, and 3 bases had no gene match. The CDR3 contains 14 residues. Under 3 months was the duration of disease in ophthalmopathy patients, who also had a Clinical Activity Score of at least 3 and a NOSPECS grade of at least 4. What was amplified from RNA transcripts were TCR beta CDR3 regions. With the HTBI primer set, the TCR CDR3 went through a first round of RT-PCR. TCRdb used MiXCR to reprocess the multiplex PCR reads, holding one entry per CDR3 protein. This table holds some 650,000 distinct CDR3 sequences, about a sixth found once.

What was sequenced was blood. The TCR was taken from a woman aged 40 to 50 with Graves' ophthalmopathy. The chain carries TRBV3-1 and TRBJ2-7; TRBD1 matches 9 bases. As DNA, the CDR3 is TGTGCCAGCAGCCATGCGGACAGGGGCTACGAGCAGTACTTC. Translating gives CASSHADRGYEQYF.